The present entry profiles one T cell receptor (beta chain) with its context. Its specificity is not known. TCRdb's table, derived via immunoSEQ multiplex PCR, lists solely in-frame clones and lacks some. The sample contains about 140,000 clones, 76% of which appear only once. This specimen comes from a study of cytotoxic CD8 clonotypes in ibrutinib-treated CLL. General study findings and limits: Under treatment, the uncommon public clonotypes either contracted or remained stable.

This CDR3 is built from 15 residues. Trimming at V came to 4 bases and at J to 2 bases, leaving 5 bases not matched to a gene. Germline CDR1 LGHNA, CDR2 YSLEER. This TCR was recovered from a human donor with chronic lymphocytic leukemia. V usage is TRBV4-3 and J usage is TRBJ2-5; 9 nucleotides agree with TRBD1. Sequenced material: PBMCs, taken after 24 months of ibrutinib treatment. CDR3 region: CASSRGTGNQETQYF. Here the CDR3 DNA reads TGCGCCAGCAGCCGGGGGACAGGGAATCAAGAGACCCAGTACTTC.